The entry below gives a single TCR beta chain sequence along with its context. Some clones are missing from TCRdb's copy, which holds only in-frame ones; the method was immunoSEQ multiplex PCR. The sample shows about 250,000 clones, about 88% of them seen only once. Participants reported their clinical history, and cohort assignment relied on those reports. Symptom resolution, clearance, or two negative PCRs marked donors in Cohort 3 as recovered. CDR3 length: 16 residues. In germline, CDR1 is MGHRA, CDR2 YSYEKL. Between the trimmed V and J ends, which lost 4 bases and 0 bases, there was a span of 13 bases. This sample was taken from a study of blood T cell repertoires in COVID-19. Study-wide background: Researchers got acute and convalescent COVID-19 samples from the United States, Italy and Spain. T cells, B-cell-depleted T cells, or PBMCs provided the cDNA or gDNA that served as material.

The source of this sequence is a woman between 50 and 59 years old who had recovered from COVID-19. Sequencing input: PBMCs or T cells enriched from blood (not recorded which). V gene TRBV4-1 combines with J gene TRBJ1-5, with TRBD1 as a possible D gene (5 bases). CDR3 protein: CASSPETEYSNQPQHF. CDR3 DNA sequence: TGCGCCAGCAGCCCTGAGACAGAGTATAGCAATCAGCCCCAGCATTTT.